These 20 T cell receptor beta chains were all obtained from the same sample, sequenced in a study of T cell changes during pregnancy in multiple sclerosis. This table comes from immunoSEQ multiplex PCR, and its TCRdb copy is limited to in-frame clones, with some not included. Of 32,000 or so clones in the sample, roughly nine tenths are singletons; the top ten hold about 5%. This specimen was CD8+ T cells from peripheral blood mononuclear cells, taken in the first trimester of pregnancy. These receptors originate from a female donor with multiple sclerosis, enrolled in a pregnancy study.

This CDR3 is CASRVTGRSEETQYF. CDR3 sequence (DNA): TGTGCCAGCAGGGTGACAGGTCGCTCAGAAGAGACCCAGTACTTC. V gene TRBV28 combines with J gene TRBJ2-5; a possible D gene is TRBD1 (6 bases). V was trimmed by 6 bases and J by 3 bases, leaving 17 bases between them. Germline CDR1 MDHEN, CDR2 SYDVKM. The CDR3 loop spans 15 amino acids.

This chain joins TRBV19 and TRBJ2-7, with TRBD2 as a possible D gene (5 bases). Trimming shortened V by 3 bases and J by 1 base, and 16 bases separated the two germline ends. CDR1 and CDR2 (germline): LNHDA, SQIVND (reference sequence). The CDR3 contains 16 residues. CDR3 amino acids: CASSIQGSGESYEQYF. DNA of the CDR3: TGTGCCAGTAGTATTCAAGGAAGCGGAGAGTCCTACGAGCAGTACTTC.

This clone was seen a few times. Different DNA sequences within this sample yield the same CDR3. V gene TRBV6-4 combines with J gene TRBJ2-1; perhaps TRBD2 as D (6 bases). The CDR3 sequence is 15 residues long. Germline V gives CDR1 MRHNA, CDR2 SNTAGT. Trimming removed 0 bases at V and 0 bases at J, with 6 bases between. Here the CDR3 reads CASSDSSGSYNEQFF. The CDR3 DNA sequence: TGTGCCAGCAGTGACTCTAGCGGCTCCTACAATGAGCAGTTCTTC.

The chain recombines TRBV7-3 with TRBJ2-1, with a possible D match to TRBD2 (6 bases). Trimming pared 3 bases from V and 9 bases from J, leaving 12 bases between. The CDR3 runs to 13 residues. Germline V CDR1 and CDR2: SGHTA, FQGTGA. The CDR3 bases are TGTGCCAGCAGCTTCCGGGACTCGGGTGAGCAGTTCTTC. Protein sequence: CASSFRDSGEQFF.

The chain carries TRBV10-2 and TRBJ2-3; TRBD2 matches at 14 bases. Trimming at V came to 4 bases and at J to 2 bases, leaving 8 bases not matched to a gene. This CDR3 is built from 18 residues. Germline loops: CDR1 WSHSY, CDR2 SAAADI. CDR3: CASSGPGTSGGITDTQYF. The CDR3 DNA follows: TGCGCCAGCAGTGGTCCCGGGACTAGCGGGGGTATCACAGATACGCAGTATTTT.

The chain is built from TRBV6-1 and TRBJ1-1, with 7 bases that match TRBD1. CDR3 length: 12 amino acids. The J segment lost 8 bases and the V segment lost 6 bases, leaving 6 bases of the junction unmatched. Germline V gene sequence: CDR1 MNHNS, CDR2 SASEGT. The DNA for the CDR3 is TGTGCCAGCAGAGAGGGACAGCTGGAAGCTTTCTTT. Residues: CASREGQLEAFF.

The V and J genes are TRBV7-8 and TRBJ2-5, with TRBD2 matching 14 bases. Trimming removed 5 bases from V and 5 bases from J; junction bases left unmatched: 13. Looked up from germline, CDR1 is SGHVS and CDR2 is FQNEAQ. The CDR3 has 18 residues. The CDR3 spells CASSIRLAGGPSGETQYF. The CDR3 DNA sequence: TGTGCCAGCAGCATCCGACTAGCGGGAGGGCCCTCGGGGGAGACCCAGTACTTC.

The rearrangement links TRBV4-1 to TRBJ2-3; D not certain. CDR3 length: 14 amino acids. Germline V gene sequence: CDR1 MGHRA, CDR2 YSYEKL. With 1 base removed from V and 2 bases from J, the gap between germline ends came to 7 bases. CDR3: CASSQGPFTDTQYF. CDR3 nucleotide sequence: TGCGCCAGCAGCCAAGGGCCGTTCACAGATACGCAGTATTTT.

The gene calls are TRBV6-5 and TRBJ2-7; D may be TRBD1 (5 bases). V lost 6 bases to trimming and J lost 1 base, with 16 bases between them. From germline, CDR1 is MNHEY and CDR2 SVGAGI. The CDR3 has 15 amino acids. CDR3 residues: CASSLTSRESYEQYF. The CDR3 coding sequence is TGTGCCAGCAGCCTAACGTCCAGGGAATCCTACGAGCAGTACTTC.

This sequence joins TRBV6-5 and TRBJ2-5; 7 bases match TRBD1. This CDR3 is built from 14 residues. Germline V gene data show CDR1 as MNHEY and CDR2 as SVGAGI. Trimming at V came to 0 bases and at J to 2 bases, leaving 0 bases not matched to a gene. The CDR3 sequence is CASSYSGQQETQYF. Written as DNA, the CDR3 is TGTGCCAGCAGTTACTCGGGACAGCAAGAGACCCAGTACTTC.

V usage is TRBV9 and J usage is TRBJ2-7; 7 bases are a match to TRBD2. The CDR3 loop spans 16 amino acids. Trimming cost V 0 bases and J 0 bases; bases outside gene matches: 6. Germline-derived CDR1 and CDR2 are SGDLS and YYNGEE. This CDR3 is CASSVGLAEVSYEQYF. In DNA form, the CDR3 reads TGTGCCAGCAGCGTAGGGCTAGCGGAGGTCTCCTACGAGCAGTACTTC.

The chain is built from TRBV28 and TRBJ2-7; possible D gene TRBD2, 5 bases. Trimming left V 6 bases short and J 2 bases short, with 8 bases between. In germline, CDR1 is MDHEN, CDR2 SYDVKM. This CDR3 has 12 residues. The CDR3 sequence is CASSGMAYEQYF. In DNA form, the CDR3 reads TGTGCCAGCAGCGGGATGGCCTACGAGCAGTACTTC. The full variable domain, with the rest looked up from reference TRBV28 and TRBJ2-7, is DVKVTQSSRYLVKRTGEKVFLECVQDMDHENMFWYRQDPGLGLRLIYFSYDVKMKEKGDIPEGYSVSREKKERFSLILESASTNQTSMYLCASSGMAYEQYFGPGTRLTVT.

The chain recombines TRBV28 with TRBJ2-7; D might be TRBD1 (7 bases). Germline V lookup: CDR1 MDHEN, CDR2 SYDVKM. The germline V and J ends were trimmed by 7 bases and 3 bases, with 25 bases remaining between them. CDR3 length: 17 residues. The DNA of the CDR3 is TGTGCCAGCATTGAAGGACAGGTCGGGAGATGGTTCTACGAGCAGTACTTC. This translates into CASIEGQVGRWFYEQYF.

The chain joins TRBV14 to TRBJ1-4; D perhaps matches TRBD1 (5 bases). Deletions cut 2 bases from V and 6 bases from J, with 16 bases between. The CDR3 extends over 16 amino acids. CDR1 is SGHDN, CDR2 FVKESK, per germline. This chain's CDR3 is CASSQSRAREDEKLFF. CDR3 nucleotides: TGTGCCAGCAGCCAAAGCAGAGCCAGGGAGGATGAAAAACTGTTTTTT.

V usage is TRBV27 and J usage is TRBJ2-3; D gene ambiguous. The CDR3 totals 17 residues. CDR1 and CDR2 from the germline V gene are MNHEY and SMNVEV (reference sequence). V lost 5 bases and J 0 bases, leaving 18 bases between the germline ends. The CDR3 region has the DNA TGTGCCAGCAGTCCACCGCGTCCTACCCCTAGCACAGATACGCAGTATTTT. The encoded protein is CASSPPRPTPSTDTQYF.

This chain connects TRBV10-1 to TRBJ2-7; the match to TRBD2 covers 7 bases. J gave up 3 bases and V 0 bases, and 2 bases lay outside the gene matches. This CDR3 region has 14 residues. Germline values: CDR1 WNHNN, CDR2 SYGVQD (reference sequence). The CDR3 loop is CASSESRDYYEQYF. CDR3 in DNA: TGCGCCAGCAGTGAGTCGAGGGACTACTACGAGCAGTACTTC.

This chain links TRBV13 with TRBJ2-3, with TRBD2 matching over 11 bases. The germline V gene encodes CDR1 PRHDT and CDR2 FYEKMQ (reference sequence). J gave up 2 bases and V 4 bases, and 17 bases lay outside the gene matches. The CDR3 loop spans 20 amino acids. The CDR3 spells CASSSYTGLAGPLNTDTQYF. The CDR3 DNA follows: TGTGCCAGCAGCTCTTATACCGGACTAGCGGGTCCTTTAAACACAGATACGCAGTATTTT.

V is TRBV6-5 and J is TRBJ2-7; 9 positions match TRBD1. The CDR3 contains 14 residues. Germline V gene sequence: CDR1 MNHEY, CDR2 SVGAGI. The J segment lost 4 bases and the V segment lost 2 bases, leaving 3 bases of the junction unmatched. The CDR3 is CASSYEGQGYEQYF. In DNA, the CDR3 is TGTGCCAGCAGTTACGAGGGACAGGGTTACGAGCAGTACTTC.

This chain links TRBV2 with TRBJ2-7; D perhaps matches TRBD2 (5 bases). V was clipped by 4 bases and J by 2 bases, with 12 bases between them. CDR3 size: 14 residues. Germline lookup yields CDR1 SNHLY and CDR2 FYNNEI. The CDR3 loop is CASSARGRTYEQYF. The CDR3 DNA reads TGTGCCAGCAGTGCCCGCGGGCGGACCTACGAGCAGTACTTC.

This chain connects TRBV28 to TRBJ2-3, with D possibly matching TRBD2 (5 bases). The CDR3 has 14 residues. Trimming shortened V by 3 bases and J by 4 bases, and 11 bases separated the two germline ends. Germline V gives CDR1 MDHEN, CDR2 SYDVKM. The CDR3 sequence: CASSFEGAADTQYF. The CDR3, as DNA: TGTGCCAGCAGTTTTGAGGGCGCGGCAGATACGCAGTATTTT.